This T cell receptor (beta chain) was identified in a study of OX40 agonist ivuxolimab in advanced cancers. For the study at large: Subjects had a mean age of about 65 years, with a range of 23 to 79; almost 85% were male. Having had anti-PD-1, anti-PD-L1 or anti-CTLA-4 therapy before was allowed, and 40% to 45% had some. In three patients, partial responses were observed, one with hepatocellular carcinoma and two with cutaneous melanoma.

Data came from immunoSEQ multiplex PCR; TCRdb stores just in-frame clones and leaves some out. This table has 75,000 to 80,000 clones, more than 65% appearing once. Trimming removed 4 bases from V and 6 bases from J; junction bases left unmatched: 8. Germline assignment: CDR1 SGDLS and CDR2 YYNGEE. CDR3 length equals 15 residues. Systemic immunosuppression or autoimmune disease history was grounds to exclude patients. The chain has TRBV9 and TRBJ2-1; 9 positions agree with TRBD1. Source: CD4+ or CD8+ T cells sorted from blood, taken in a trial of the OX40 agonist ivuxolimab. The source is an adult with an advanced solid tumor such as melanoma, head and neck, liver or kidney cancer. The CDR3 nucleotides are TGTGCCAGCAGCAGCCGGACAGGGGATATCAATGAGCAGTTCTTC. Protein: CASSSRTGDINEQFF.